This T cell receptor beta chain was obtained from a study of blood T cell repertoires in COVID-19. Overall study: Italy, Spain and the United States were the sources of the convalescent and acute COVID-19 samples. In each case, the material was cDNA or gDNA derived from T cells, B-cell-depleted T cells, or PBMCs.

Exposed enrollees encountered a COVID-19 case at some point within 2 weeks before study entry. Original processing notes: Researchers report that nucleated cell counts were estimated from reference gene primer amplification. Here immunoSEQ multiplex PCR was the method, and the copy in TCRdb shows in-frame clones only, minus some. The DNA gave D and trimming, while V, J and clone size come from that table. The data hold approximately 300,000 clones, with 85% observed a single time. The CDR3 runs to 15 residues. Per the germline V gene, CDR1 is MGHRA and CDR2 is YSYEKL. V dropped 2 bases and J dropped 6 bases, with 14 bases sitting between them.

The sequencing input was PBMCs or T cells enriched from blood (not recorded which). The clonotype originates from a woman between 25 and 40 years old who had been exposed to COVID-19. This chain uses TRBV4-1 with TRBJ1-5; D is unresolved. The CDR3 region is CASSQLVGSGQPQHF. As DNA, the CDR3 is TGCGCCAGCAGCCAATTGGTGGGGAGCGGTCAGCCCCAGCATTTT.